A selection of T cell receptor beta chains follows, all from one sample in a study of CD8+ T cells in alopecia areata. Some clones are missing from TCRdb's copy, which holds only in-frame ones; the method was immunoSEQ multiplex PCR. Of some 110,000 clones in the sample, over 60% were seen once. The specimen was CD4+ T cells sorted from blood. These receptors were obtained from a human donor in good health. Each CDR3 is given with its conserved first and last residue. A D gene is named only where the DNA matches it firmly. Clone size is not always given. Where it is, it says once, few, many or a class for expanded clones.

j_call clone_size v_call d_call cdr3_nt cdr3_aa
TRBJ2-5 NA TRBV7-9 NA TGTGCCAGCAGCCAAGAAGAGACCCAGTACTTC CASSQEETQYF
TRBJ1-5 NA TRBV4-1 NA TGCGCCAGCAGCCAAGATAATCAGGGCCGATGGCCCCAGCATTTT CASSQDNQGRWPQHF
TRBJ1-5 NA TRBV16 NA TGTGCCAGCAGCCCCGCGGGGCAGGGGAGGATGGGGCGTTGGCCCCAGCATTTT CASSPAGQGRMGRWPQHF
TRBJ1-6 NA TRBV30 NA TGTGCCTGGAGTGGGGGGAGGCAGGGAAATTCACCCCTCCACTTT CAWSGGRQGNSPLHF
TRBJ1-2 NA TRBV2 NA TGTGCCAGCAGTGAGTCCAATACCGGCTACACCTTC CASSESNTGYTF
TRBJ2-1 NA TRBV5-8 TRBD1 TGTGCCAGCAGATTCGGACAGGGGGCTAACAATGAGCAGTTCTTC CASRFGQGANNEQFF
TRBJ1-5 few TRBV27 NA TGTGCCAGCAGTAACCCGGGACTTAGAAAGATTCAGCCCCAGCATTTT CASSNPGLRKIQPQHF
TRBJ1-1 few TRBV6-1 NA TGTGCCAGCGGACCTGAAGGGAACACTGAAGCTTTCTTT CASGPEGNTEAFF
TRBJ2-3 NA TRBV7-2 NA TGTGCCAGCAGCCCGGGGACCACAGATACGCAGTATTTT CASSPGTTDTQYF
TRBJ2-3 NA TRBV4-1 TRBD2 TGCGCCAGCAGGAGTGGAGCGGGGGGGCGTGATACGCAGTATTTT CASRSGAGGRDTQYF
TRBJ2-1 NA TRBV29-1 TRBD2 TGCAGCGTTAGCGGCGGGGGGGCAAGTGAGCAGTTCTTC CSVSGGGASEQFF
TRBJ2-7 NA TRBV7-6 NA TGTGCCAGCAGCTTAGGTATAGCGACGACCTACGAGCAGTACTTC CASSLGIATTYEQYF
TRBJ1-2 NA TRBV29-1 NA TGCAGCGTTGAACAGGGGACGTCCTATGGCTACACCTTC CSVEQGTSYGYTF
TRBJ1-2 NA TRBV4-1 NA TGCGCCAGCAGCCAAATAGCTGGGGGTTACTATGGCTACACCTTC CASSQIAGGYYGYTF
TRBJ2-5 few TRBV29-1 NA TGCAGCGTTGATCTGCGACTAGGAGGGACCCAGTACTTC CSVDLRLGGTQYF
TRBJ2-3 few TRBV29-1 TRBD1 TGCAGCGTTGGGGGGACAGGGTTGGATACGCAGTATTTT CSVGGTGLDTQYF
TRBJ2-7 many TRBV7-9 TRBD1 TGTGCCAGCAGCGGGACAGGGGTCACCTACGAGCAGTACTTC CASSGTGVTYEQYF
TRBJ2-6 many TRBV11-2 NA TGTGCCAGCAGCTTAGGACAGTTAGACTCTGGGGCCAACGTCCTGACTTTC CASSLGQLDSGANVLTF
TRBJ1-5 NA TRBV15 NA TGTGCCACCAGCAGAGATCGGTGGGGCCAGCCCCAGCATTTT CATSRDRWGQPQHF
TRBJ2-3 NA TRBV29-1 TRBD1 TGCAGCGTGACCGGGACAGTTACAGATACGCAGTATTTT CSVTGTVTDTQYF
TRBJ2-5 NA TRBV19 TRBD2 TGTGCCAGTAGTTCTCCCAGGACTAGCTTACAGGAGACCCAGTACTTC CASSSPRTSLQETQYF
TRBJ1-2 NA TRBV5-6 NA TGTGCCAGCAGCTTCGCAGGAGATGGCTACACCTTC CASSFAGDGYTF
TRBJ2-7 few TRBV21-1 NA TGTGCCAGCAGCACGGGAGGCGAGCGGGGGGAATCCTACTACGAGCAGTACTTC CASSTGGERGESYYEQYF
TRBJ1-5 NA TRBV14 NA TGTGCCAGCAGCCATGTTAGTAAGGGGGCCCAGCATTTT CASSHVSKGAQHF
TRBJ2-5 NA TRBV30 TRBD1 TGTGCCTGGAGGATAGACAGGGTATCGGAGACCCAGTACTTC CAWRIDRVSETQYF
TRBJ1-2 NA TRBV30 NA TGTGCCTGGGGACGAGTAAACACTAACTATGGCTACACCTTC CAWGRVNTNYGYTF
TRBJ1-1 NA TRBV30 NA TGTGCCTGGAGTACCGGGGTTGAAGCTTTCTTT CAWSTGVEAFF
TRBJ1-2 few TRBV29-1 NA TGCAGCGTTGAAGAGCAGAATGGCTACACCTTC CSVEEQNGYTF
TRBJ1-5 NA TRBV23-1 TRBD1 TGCGCCAGCAGTCAATCTCGGCAGGGGGGCGGGCAGCCCCAGCATTTT CASSQSRQGGGQPQHF
TRBJ2-1 NA TRBV27 NA TGTGCCAGCAGTTCAAGATCGGGACCACCCAGCTATGAGCAGTTCTTC CASSSRSGPPSYEQFF
TRBJ1-5 NA TRBV5-1 NA TGCGCCAGCAGCTTATCTGGGTCCAGCAATCAGCCCCAGCATTTT CASSLSGSSNQPQHF
TRBJ1-1 few TRBV6-5 NA TGTGCCAGCAGTTACGCCCCTCCCGGTAGGACTGAAGCTTTCTTT CASSYAPPGRTEAFF
TRBJ2-1 once TRBV5-1 NA TGCGCCAGCAGCTTCGGGGCCGTTTACTCCTACAATGAGCAGTTCTTC CASSFGAVYSYNEQFF
TRBJ2-5 NA TRBV27 NA TGTGCCAGCAGCCCTCAGGGAAGGGAGACCCAGTACTTC CASSPQGRETQYF
TRBJ2-5 NA TRBV7-9 NA TGTGCCAGCAGCTTCCCTCGTGGGGACAAAGAGACCCAGTACTTC CASSFPRGDKETQYF
TRBJ2-3 NA TRBV7-9 TRBD2 TGTGCCAGCAGCTTCGGGGGGGGTGGCACAGATACGCAGTATTTT CASSFGGGGTDTQYF
TRBJ2-5 NA TRBV5-6 NA TGTGCCAGCAGCCGTGGGGATATGGAGACCCAGTACTTC CASSRGDMETQYF
TRBJ2-6 NA TRBV29-1 TRBD1 TGCAGCGTTGGAATACATCCGGGACAGTCTTCTTCTGGGGCCAACGTCCTGACTTTC CSVGIHPGQSSSGANVLTF
TRBJ2-5 NA TRBV10-3 TRBD2 TGTGCCATCAGTAGCGGCACTAGCGGCCAAGAGACCCAGTACTTC CAISSGTSGQETQYF
TRBJ2-3 NA TRBV5-6 TRBD2 TGTGCCAGCAGCCTTAGCGGGGGGAACACAGATACGCAGTATTTT CASSLSGGNTDTQYF
TRBJ1-5 NA TRBV7-2 NA TGTGCCAGCAGCTTAGGCGGTACAGGCAGCTATAGCAATCAGCCCCAGCATTTT CASSLGGTGSYSNQPQHF
TRBJ1-2 NA TRBV27 TRBD1 TGTGCCAGCAGCCGATCGGGACAGGGTGCTAACTATGGCTACACCTTC CASSRSGQGANYGYTF